A selection of T cell receptor beta chains follows, all from one sample in a study of blood T cells in healthy people across ages. TCRdb used MiXCR to reprocess the 5' RACE reads, holding one entry per CDR3 protein. The table shows 920,000 or so distinct CDR3 sequences, with more than 35% occurring only once. Sequencing was carried out using blood. Source of these receptors: a woman aged 60 to 75 in good health. CDR3s include the opening cysteine and the closing phenylalanine or tryptophan. Fields, in order: D gene, clone size, J gene, V gene, CDR3 protein, CDR3 DNA. D genes are given only for firm matches. Clone size is shown for a subset of rows, as once, few, many or a class of expanded clone.

D gene: TRBD2
clone size: NA
J gene: TRBJ2-3
V gene: TRBV3-1
CDR3 protein: CASSPHSTSGSTDTQYF
CDR3 DNA: TGTGCCAGCAGCCCCCACTCGACTAGCGGGAGCACAGATACGCAGTATTTT

D gene: NA
clone size: few
J gene: TRBJ2-1
V gene: TRBV5-1
CDR3 protein: CASSHGTNYNEQFF
CDR3 DNA: TGCGCCAGCAGCCACGGGACCAATTACAATGAGCAGTTCTTC

D gene: NA
clone size: NA
J gene: TRBJ2-3
V gene: TRBV12-3/TRBV12-4
CDR3 protein: CARIIMGSTDTQYF
CDR3 DNA: TGTGCCAGGATTATTATGGGGAGCACAGATACGCAGTATTTT

D gene: NA
clone size: few
J gene: TRBJ1-6
V gene: TRBV27
CDR3 protein: CASSDTGWPLHF
CDR3 DNA: TGTGCCAGCAGTGACACAGGATGGCCCCTCCACTTT

D gene: TRBD1
clone size: NA
J gene: TRBJ2-5
V gene: TRBV20-1
CDR3 protein: CSARTDRVGETQYF
CDR3 DNA: TGCAGTGCTAGAACGGACAGGGTTGGGGAGACCCAGTACTTC

D gene: NA
clone size: NA
J gene: TRBJ2-7
V gene: TRBV28
CDR3 protein: CATKRGANSEQYF
CDR3 DNA: TGTGCCACTAAACGAGGGGCAAATAGCGAGCAGTACTTC

D gene: NA
clone size: NA
J gene: TRBJ2-5
V gene: TRBV2
CDR3 protein: CASSGNRAKETQYF
CDR3 DNA: TGTGCCAGCAGTGGGAACAGGGCTAAAGAGACCCAGTACTTC

D gene: NA
clone size: NA
J gene: TRBJ2-3
V gene: TRBV12-3/TRBV12-4
CDR3 protein: CASNLGAPADTQYF
CDR3 DNA: TGTGCCAGCAACCTCGGGGCTCCCGCAGATACGCAGTATTTT

D gene: TRBD2
clone size: few
J gene: TRBJ2-1
V gene: TRBV9
CDR3 protein: CASSVVGGRAPNEQFF
CDR3 DNA: TGTGCCAGCAGCGTAGTAGGCGGGAGGGCCCCTAATGAGCAGTTCTTC

D gene: TRBD2
clone size: NA
J gene: TRBJ2-1
V gene: TRBV6-2/TRBV6-3
CDR3 protein: CASSGAGGEQFF
CDR3 DNA: TGTGCCAGCAGCGGGGCGGGGGGTGAGCAGTTCTTC

D gene: TRBD2
clone size: NA
J gene: TRBJ2-3
V gene: TRBV25-1
CDR3 protein: CASSKPSGSGTDTQYF
CDR3 DNA: TGTGCCAGCAGTAAACCCAGCGGGAGTGGCACAGATACGCAGTATTTT

D gene: NA
clone size: few
J gene: TRBJ2-6
V gene: TRBV12-3/TRBV12-4
CDR3 protein: CASSLGQAGANVLTF
CDR3 DNA: TGTGCCAGCAGTTTGGGGCAGGCCGGGGCCAACGTCCTGACTTTC

D gene: NA
clone size: NA
J gene: TRBJ1-1
V gene: TRBV7-2
CDR3 protein: CASSFGTYTEAFF
CDR3 DNA: TGTGCCAGCAGCTTCGGGACCTACACTGAAGCTTTCTTT

D gene: TRBD2
clone size: NA
J gene: TRBJ2-7
V gene: TRBV7-9
CDR3 protein: CASRGEGSVFYEQYF
CDR3 DNA: TGTGCCAGCCGAGGGGAGGGGAGCGTTTTCTACGAGCAGTACTTC

D gene: NA
clone size: NA
J gene: TRBJ2-7
V gene: TRBV20-1
CDR3 protein: CSASKDPSSYEQYF
CDR3 DNA: TGCAGTGCTAGTAAGGACCCGAGCTCCTACGAGCAGTACTTC

D gene: NA
clone size: NA
J gene: TRBJ2-1
V gene: TRBV20-1
CDR3 protein: CSARELGYNEQFF
CDR3 DNA: TGCAGTGCTAGAGAATTGGGCTACAATGAGCAGTTCTTC

D gene: NA
clone size: NA
J gene: TRBJ2-7
V gene: TRBV6-5
CDR3 protein: CASSPGPRGQYF
CDR3 DNA: TGTGCCAGCAGCCCTGGGCCGCGGGGGCAGTACTTC